Presented here are 22 T cell receptor beta chains from one specimen sequenced in a study of blood T cell repertoires in COVID-19. Using immunoSEQ multiplex PCR, the repertoire was profiled, and TCRdb retains in-frame clones only, with some absent. The sample includes over 100,000 clones, more than 75% seen only once; the top ten take around 4.5%. Source material: peripheral blood. These receptors were obtained from a human donor in a cohort sampled during active COVID-19.

This sequence joins TRBV6-2 or TRBV6-3 and TRBJ1-2, with 7 bases that match TRBD1. The V gene end was trimmed by 5 bases and the J gene end by 8 bases; junction bases not matched to a gene: 8. CDR3 size: 13 residues. From germline, CDR1 is MNHEY and CDR2 SVGEGT. In DNA, the CDR3 is TGTGCCAGCAGTGCCCGGGACAGAAAAGGCTACACCTTC. Translation gives CASSARDRKGYTF.

This chain uses TRBV5-1 with TRBJ2-7, with 7 bases identical to TRBD1. The CDR3 consists of 15 residues. Germline values: CDR1 SGHRS, CDR2 YFSETQ. Losses at the gene ends were 5 bases for V and 2 bases for J; bases not matched to a gene: 10. The CDR3: CASRYLTGATYEQYF. The CDR3 DNA sequence: TGCGCCAGCAGATACCTCACAGGGGCCACCTACGAGCAGTACTTC.

The genes are TRBV11-2 and TRBJ2-7; possibly TRBD1 for D (6 bases). There are 16 residues in the CDR3. Trimming removed 4 bases from V and 2 bases from J, with 18 bases in between. Germline V CDR1 and CDR2: SGHAT, FQNNGV. DNA for the CDR3: TGTGCCAGCAGCTCCCCTACAGGGAAGAGTGCCTACGAGCAGTACTTC. Protein product: CASSSPTGKSAYEQYF.

CDR3 sequence (DNA): TGTGCCAGCAGTTTCCCCACTAGGTACTATGGCTACACCTTC. This sequence encodes CASSFPTRYYGYTF. The chain has TRBV28 and TRBJ1-2, with unresolved D. The V end was cut by 3 bases, the J end by 3 bases, with 11 bases between. This CDR3 has 14 amino acids. Germline values: CDR1 MDHEN, CDR2 SYDVKM.

This clone was found once. The chain employs TRBV28 and TRBJ1-2; D unresolved. The V end was cut by 10 bases, the J end by 4 bases, with 16 bases between. CDR1 and CDR2 (germline): MDHEN, SYDVKM. There are 13 residues in the CDR3. The CDR3, as DNA: TGTGCCACCTTAGCGGTGACGCTCTATGGCTACACCTTC. Amino acids: CATLAVTLYGYTF.

The chain uses TRBV7-2 and TRBJ2-2, with 8 bases fitting TRBD2. This CDR3 has 15 amino acids. V dropped 0 bases and J dropped 7; count of bases not matched to a gene: 4. CDR1 SGHTA and CDR2 FQGNSA come from the germline V gene. CDR3 DNA: TGTGCCAGCAGCTTAGCTCCTAGCGGGTTCGGGGAGCTGTTTTTT. It translates to CASSLAPSGFGELFF.

The J gene is TRBJ1-4, the V gene TRBV18, with D unresolved. Germline lookup yields CDR1 KGHSH and CDR2 LQKENI. V lost 8 bases, J lost 5 bases, and 15 bases lay in between. The CDR3 spans 14 residues. Here the CDR3 DNA reads TGTGCCAGCACTCCGGACGGACTAAATGAAAAACTGTTTTTT. The encoded protein is CASTPDGLNEKLFF.

The chain recombines TRBV15 with TRBJ2-1; TRBD1 might be the D (5 bases). CDR1 is LNHNV, CDR2 YYDKDF, per germline (reference sequence). Deletions cut 3 bases from V and 0 bases from J, with 12 bases between. This CDR3 has 16 residues. CDR3 residues: CATSSSTAFSYNEQFF. CDR3 coding DNA: TGTGCCACCAGCAGCTCGACAGCATTCTCCTACAATGAGCAGTTCTTC.

The chain carries TRBV18 and TRBJ1-1, with D possibly TRBD1 on 6 matching bases. The CDR3 extends over 16 amino acids. The V gene's germline CDR1 is KGHSH and CDR2 LQKENI. Trimming took 4 bases from V and 1 from J, leaving 16 bases between them. The CDR3 coding sequence is TGTGCCAGCTCACTTTCGGCCCGGACAGCGAACACTGAAGCTTTCTTT. Translating gives CASSLSARTANTEAFF.

This clone was detected once. This chain uses TRBV6-5 with TRBJ2-3; 7 bases map to TRBD1. The CDR3 extends over 16 amino acids. The junction had 10 bases not matched to a gene; V was cut back by 4 bases and J by 3 bases. Germline values: CDR1 MNHEY, CDR2 SVGAGI. CDR3 sequence reads: CASSSVTGWQTDTQYF. The CDR3 region has the DNA TGTGCCAGCAGTTCCGTGACAGGGTGGCAGACAGATACGCAGTATTTT.

This clone occurred once. The genes are TRBV6-2 or TRBV6-3 and TRBJ2-3; no firm D call. The germline gives CDR1 MNHEY, CDR2 SVGEGT. The CDR3 is 14 amino acids. Trimming removed 0 bases at V and 5 bases at J, with 9 bases between. The CDR3: CASSYSSPVDTQYF. The CDR3 DNA reads as TGTGCCAGCAGTTACTCTTCGCCGGTAGATACGCAGTATTTT.

The chain is built from TRBV3-1 (or the pseudogene TRBV3-2) and TRBJ2-1, with 8 bases lining up with TRBD2. The CDR3 totals 18 residues. V shed 5 bases and J 0 bases; nucleotides not matched to a gene: 12. Germline lookup yields CDR1 LGHDT and CDR2 YNNKEL (reference sequence). In nucleotides, the CDR3 is TGTGCCAGCAGCTCAAGATCGGGCGGGGGGAGCTCCTACAATGAGCAGTTCTTC. Its translation is CASSSRSGGGSSYNEQFF.

This sequence joins TRBV4-2 and TRBJ2-6; 13 positions match TRBD2. V lost 1 base to trimming and J lost 0 bases; unmatched junction nucleotides: 6. The germline V gene has CDR1 LGHNA and CDR2 YNFKEQ. The CDR3 loop spans 20 amino acids. CDR3 coding DNA: TGTGCCAGCAGCCAAGGACTAGCGGGGGGCACAGCCTCTGGGGCCAACGTCCTGACTTTC. This sequence encodes CASSQGLAGGTASGANVLTF.

This clone was counted a single time. The CDR3 is CASSYGHRVGGYTF. In DNA, the CDR3 is TGTGCCAGCAGTTACGGGCACAGGGTGGGCGGCTACACCTTC. This chain joins TRBV6-5 and TRBJ1-2, with D perhaps matching TRBD1 (6 bases). Deletions cut 2 bases from V and 8 bases from J, with 15 bases between. Germline V gene data show CDR1 as MNHEY and CDR2 as SVGAGI. There are 14 residues in the CDR3.

The chain couples TRBV18 to TRBJ2-1; 8 bases are shared with TRBD1. The CDR3 is made up of 13 amino acids. Germline V gene data show CDR1 as KGHSH and CDR2 as LQKENI. V was clipped by 3 bases and J by 9 bases; unmatched bases: 4. CDR3 coding DNA: TGTGCCAGCTCACCGCAGGGGGCAGGTGAGCAGTTCTTC. Encoded protein: CASSPQGAGEQFF.

The chain combines TRBV5-6 with TRBJ1-2; D is possibly TRBD1 (6 bases). V lost 0 bases and J 1 base, leaving 13 bases between the germline ends. There are 16 residues in the CDR3. CDR1 and CDR2 (germline): SGHDT, YYEEEE. CDR3 DNA: TGTGCCAGCAGCTTGGAGGGCAGGGGATTTAACTATGGCTACACCTTC. Amino acid sequence: CASSLEGRGFNYGYTF.

The V gene is TRBV7-8, the J gene TRBJ2-5; 7 positions match TRBD1. Germline CDR1 reads SGHVS; CDR2 reads FQNEAQ. The CDR3 contains 15 residues. V shed 5 bases, J shed 3 bases, and the junction held 9 bases outside the gene matches. The CDR3 spells CASSATRDSKETQYF. In DNA form, the CDR3 reads TGTGCCAGCAGCGCTACCCGGGACAGTAAAGAGACCCAGTACTTC.

The chain joins TRBV2 to TRBJ2-7; 9 bases align to TRBD2. Germline assignment: CDR1 SNHLY and CDR2 FYNNEI. V lost 6 bases, J lost 4 bases, and 13 bases stayed unmatched. The CDR3 is made up of 16 amino acids. DNA of the CDR3: TGTGCCAGCAGCGGAAGTATCCTAGCGGGGAAGTACGAGCAGTACTTC. Protein sequence: CASSGSILAGKYEQYF.

The chain employs TRBV6-5 and TRBJ2-5; unclear D gene. CDR1 is MNHEY, CDR2 SVGAGI, per germline. The V end was cut by 0 bases, the J end by 5 bases, with 10 bases between. The CDR3 runs to 14 residues. CDR3 DNA: TGTGCCAGCAGTTACTCCTCTAGGCGGGAGACCCAGTACTTC. It translates to CASSYSSRRETQYF.

This sequence joins TRBV5-1 and TRBJ2-7; D possibly corresponds to TRBD2 (6 bases). The CDR3 is made up of 16 amino acids. Germline V gene lookup returns CDR1 SGHRS and CDR2 YFSETQ. V dropped 7 bases and J dropped 2 bases, with 22 bases sitting between them. The CDR3 reads CASAPGGTMSTYEQYF. Here the CDR3 DNA reads TGCGCCAGCGCTCCAGGAGGGACGATGTCTACCTACGAGCAGTACTTC.

This chain uses TRBV6-2 or TRBV6-3 with TRBJ2-3; 11 nucleotides align to TRBD2. Losses at the gene ends were 5 bases for V and 1 base for J; bases not matched to a gene: 8. The CDR3 covers 17 residues. In germline, CDR1 is MNHEY, CDR2 SVGEGT. CDR3 residues: CASSRHRSGGGTDTQYF. CDR3 nucleotide sequence: TGTGCCAGCAGTCGGCATCGTAGCGGGGGGGGCACAGATACGCAGTATTTT.

J is TRBJ1-4 and V is TRBV5-1; 9 bases agree with TRBD1. Germline loops: CDR1 SGHRS, CDR2 YFSETQ. The junction had 3 bases not matched to a gene; V was cut back by 2 bases and J by 7 bases. The CDR3 contains 14 residues. The CDR3 loop reads CASSLQGAGEKLFF. As DNA, the CDR3 is TGCGCCAGCAGCTTACAGGGGGCGGGTGAAAAACTGTTTTTT.